A selection of T cell receptor beta chains follows, all from one sample in a study of blood T cell repertoires in COVID-19. Some clones are missing from TCRdb's copy, which holds only in-frame ones; the method was immunoSEQ multiplex PCR. Among hundreds of thousands of clones, roughly 85% were seen once, and the ten largest hold approximately 9.6%. Sequencing input: PBMCs or T cells enriched from blood (not recorded which). Source of these receptors: a woman aged 50 to 65 with acute COVID-19. Each CDR3 is given with its conserved first and last residue. D genes are given only for firm matches. Some rows have no size entry. The others give once, few or many, or a class for an expanded clone.

V: TRBV30
J: TRBJ1-2
size: .
D: .
CDR3: CAWSVGQFVYGYTF
DNA: TGTGCCTGGAGTGTTGGACAGTTCGTCTATGGCTACACCTTC

V: TRBV12-3/TRBV12-4
J: TRBJ1-2
size: .
D: .
CDR3: CASSKYRDGYTF
DNA: TGTGCCAGCAGTAAATACAGGGATGGCTACACCTTC

V: TRBV15
J: TRBJ1-2
size: .
D: .
CDR3: CATSLETAEYYGYTF
DNA: TGTGCCACCAGTCTTGAGACAGCTGAATACTATGGCTACACCTTC

V: TRBV11-2
J: TRBJ1-4
size: .
D: TRBD1
CDR3: CASSLSLLQGVGEKLFF
DNA: TGTGCCAGCAGCTTATCCCTCTTACAGGGGGTGGGTGAAAAACTGTTTTTT

V: TRBV3-1/TRBV3-2
J: TRBJ1-3
size: .
D: .
CDR3: CASRTAPRGTIYF
DNA: TGTGCCAGCAGAACTGCGCCGCGGGGCACCATATATTTT

V: TRBV5-1
J: TRBJ2-7
size: .
D: .
CDR3: CASSSGSYEQYF
DNA: TGCGCCAGCAGCTCAGGCTCCTACGAGCAGTACTTC

V: TRBV19
J: TRBJ1-2
size: .
D: TRBD1
CDR3: CASSMDRFNYGYTF
DNA: TGTGCCAGTAGTATGGACAGGTTTAACTATGGCTACACCTTC

V: TRBV3-1/TRBV3-2
J: TRBJ1-3
size: .
D: .
CDR3: CASSQISDTIYF
DNA: TGTGCCAGCAGCCAGATCAGTGACACCATATATTTT

V: TRBV5-1
J: TRBJ1-1
size: .
D: .
CDR3: CASSLDNGDTEAFF
DNA: TGCGCCAGCAGCTTGGATAACGGGGACACTGAAGCTTTCTTT

V: TRBV5-1
J: TRBJ2-3
size: .
D: TRBD2
CDR3: CASSLQGLAITDTQYF
DNA: TGCGCCAGCAGCTTGCAGGGACTAGCGATCACAGATACGCAGTATTTT

V: TRBV4-2
J: TRBJ1-4
size: .
D: .
CDR3: CASSRGANEKLFF
DNA: TGTGCCAGCAGCCGGGGGGCTAATGAAAAACTGTTTTTT

V: TRBV30
J: TRBJ2-1
size: .
D: TRBD2
CDR3: CAWSVSGGGNNEQFF
DNA: TGTGCCTGGAGTGTCTCCGGCGGGGGGAACAATGAGCAGTTCTTC

V: TRBV27
J: TRBJ1-5
size: .
D: TRBD1
CDR3: CASSFRTGAGGSNQPQHF
DNA: TGTGCCAGCAGTTTTCGGACAGGGGCAGGGGGTAGCAATCAGCCCCAGCATTTT

V: TRBV5-8
J: TRBJ1-2
size: .
D: TRBD1
CDR3: CASSPNRQGHGYTF
DNA: TGTGCCAGCAGCCCTAACCGACAGGGCCATGGCTACACCTTC

V: TRBV6-2/TRBV6-3
J: TRBJ1-2
size: few
D: TRBD1
CDR3: CASSYSGTADAPWGYTF
DNA: TGTGCCAGCAGTTACTCCGGGACAGCGGACGCCCCGTGGGGCTACACCTTC

V: TRBV18
J: TRBJ2-7
size: few
D: .
CDR3: CASSPLKGAYEQYF
DNA: TGTGCCAGCTCACCACTGAAAGGGGCCTACGAGCAGTACTTC

V: TRBV4-1
J: TRBJ1-3
size: .
D: TRBD1
CDR3: CASSHGTGGNTIYF
DNA: TGCGCCAGCAGCCACGGGACAGGGGGAAACACCATATATTTT

V: TRBV5-1
J: TRBJ1-2
size: once
D: TRBD1
CDR3: CASSPTGTGYYGYTF
DNA: TGCGCCAGCAGCCCAACCGGGACAGGGTACTATGGCTACACCTTC

V: TRBV5-6
J: TRBJ1-1
size: .
D: TRBD1
CDR3: CASSLNRGYTEAFF
DNA: TGTGCCAGCAGCTTAAACAGGGGTTACACTGAAGCTTTCTTT

V: TRBV27
J: TRBJ2-5
size: .
D: .
CDR3: CASGFLSDQYF
DNA: TGTGCCAGCGGTTTCCTGAGTGACCAGTACTTC

V: TRBV5-1
J: TRBJ1-1
size: .
D: .
CDR3: CASKSTGNTEAFF
DNA: TGCGCCAGCAAATCGACAGGGAACACTGAAGCTTTCTTT

V: TRBV7-2
J: TRBJ2-3
size: .
D: .
CDR3: CASSLTAGGTDTQYF
DNA: TGTGCCAGCAGCTTAACGGCAGGGGGCACAGATACGCAGTATTTT

V: TRBV2
J: TRBJ2-7
size: .
D: TRBD1
CDR3: CASSGRQGAYEQYF
DNA: TGTGCCAGCAGTGGGCGACAGGGGGCCTACGAGCAGTACTTC

V: TRBV6-5
J: TRBJ2-7
size: .
D: .
CDR3: CASSPRTVVGEQYF
DNA: TGTGCCAGCAGTCCAAGGACAGTGGTCGGCGAGCAGTACTTC

V: TRBV2
J: TRBJ2-2
size: .
D: TRBD2
CDR3: CASDTVAGGLRTGELFF
DNA: TGTGCCAGTGATACCGTAGCGGGGGGATTGAGGACCGGGGAGCTGTTTTTT

V: TRBV19
J: TRBJ1-1
size: .
D: .
CDR3: CASTMGRVNTEAFF
DNA: TGTGCCAGTACCATGGGCAGGGTGAACACTGAAGCTTTCTTT

V: TRBV5-5
J: TRBJ1-6
size: .
D: .
CDR3: CASSFLQGQGSPLHF
DNA: TGTGCCAGCAGCTTCCTTCAGGGGCAGGGTTCACCCCTCCACTTT

V: TRBV3-1/TRBV3-2
J: TRBJ2-5
size: few
D: TRBD2
CDR3: CASSQGVLAGVQETQYF
DNA: TGTGCCAGCAGCCAAGGTGTGCTAGCGGGGGTACAAGAGACCCAGTACTTC

V: TRBV19
J: TRBJ2-7
size: .
D: TRBD2
CDR3: CASSNFGLAYEQYF
DNA: TGTGCCAGTAGTAATTTTGGACTAGCCTACGAGCAGTACTTC